The 5 T cell receptor beta chains in this list originate from one sample, sequenced in a study of T cells after posttransplantation cyclophosphamide. Some clones are missing from TCRdb's copy, which holds only in-frame ones; the method was immunoSEQ multiplex PCR. The data contain about 32,000 clones, about nine tenths of them singletons. The naive gate required viable CD3+CD4+ or CD3+CD8+ cells with CCR7+CD45RA+CD45RO-CD95-CD27+CD28+ phenotype. The sequenced sample was naive CD4+ T cells sorted from PBMCs. The source of these receptors is a woman aged 60-75 years in good health, CMV-negative, and a related stem cell transplant donor.

V gene TRBV7-3 combines with J gene TRBJ2-3; possible D gene TRBD2, 6 bases. The germline gives CDR1 SGHTA, CDR2 FQGTGA. This CDR3 comprises 15 residues. Trimming cost V 2 bases and J 1 base, with 10 bases left between them. CDR3 DNA: TGTGCCAGCAGCTTATTTAGCGGACGCACAGATACGCAGTATTTT. Its translation is CASSLFSGRTDTQYF.

The genes are TRBV7-2 and TRBJ2-1; TRBD2 agrees at 7 bases. CDR3 length: 15 amino acids. The V segment lost 7 bases and the J segment 2 bases; nucleotides outside the gene matches: 8. CDR1 is SGHTA, CDR2 FQGNSA, per germline. This chain's CDR3 is CASNPGGPTYNEQFF. In DNA, the CDR3 is TGTGCCAGCAACCCGGGGGGTCCCACCTACAATGAGCAGTTCTTC.

The chain carries TRBV28 and TRBJ1-5; 7 bases map to TRBD1. The CDR3 is 15 residues long. From germline, CDR1 is MDHEN and CDR2 SYDVKM. V trimming: 5 bases; J trimming: 4 bases; junction bases outside the gene matches: 8. This CDR3 is CASSQTGSGNQPQHF. The CDR3 nucleotides are TGTGCCAGCAGTCAGACAGGGAGCGGGAATCAGCCCCAGCATTTT.

V usage is TRBV5-1 and J usage is TRBJ2-1; 12 bases are shared with TRBD2. Germline CDR1 SGHRS, CDR2 YFSETQ. The V gene end was trimmed by 0 bases and the J gene end by 3 bases; junction bases not matched to a gene: 4. CDR3 length: 17 amino acids. CDR3 coding DNA: TGCGCCAGCAGCTTGGCGGTGACTAGCGGGGGCTACAATGAGCAGTTCTTC. This codes for CASSLAVTSGGYNEQFF.

V usage is TRBV30 and J usage is TRBJ1-5; 7 bases agree with TRBD1. Germline-derived CDR1 and CDR2 are GTSNPN and SVGIG (reference sequence). This CDR3 has 14 residues. V trimming: 1 base; J trimming: 3 bases; junction bases outside the gene matches: 3. The CDR3 region has the DNA TGTGCCTGGAGTGGGACAGGCACCAATCAGCCCCAGCATTTT. It is translated as CAWSGTGTNQPQHF.